A few counts support the clone carrying this TCR beta chain. The target antigen is unknown. This sample is drawn from a study of cytomegalovirus exposure and HLA in healthy donors. Study-level results: TCR beta sequences reportedly predicted most subjects' HLA-A and HLA-B alleles accurately.

PCR involved 60 Vbeta and 13 Jbeta primers. Generated by immunoSEQ multiplex PCR, the TCRdb table keeps only in-frame clones and is missing some. The profile shows some 100,000 clones, 79% of them singletons. Trimming removed 5 bases from V and 0 bases from J; junction bases left unmatched: 4. The CDR3 is 14 amino acids. Germline V gene sequence: CDR1 GTSNPN, CDR2 SVGIG (reference sequence). This chain connects TRBV30 to TRBJ1-3, with 7 bases identical to TRBD1. Sequencing was performed on PBMCs. The TCR originated in a male donor in good health and CMV-seropositive. The CDR3 sequence: CAWEQGYSGNTIYF. CDR3 bases: TGTGCCTGGGAACAGGGGTACTCTGGAAACACCATATATTTT. Complete variable domain (other parts from reference TRBV30 and TRBJ1-3): SQTIHQWPATLVQPVGSPLSLECTVEGTSNPNLYWYRQAAGRGLQLLFYSVGIGQISSEVPQNLSASRPQDRQFILSSKKLLLSDSGFYLCAWEQGYSGNTIYFGEGSWLTVV.